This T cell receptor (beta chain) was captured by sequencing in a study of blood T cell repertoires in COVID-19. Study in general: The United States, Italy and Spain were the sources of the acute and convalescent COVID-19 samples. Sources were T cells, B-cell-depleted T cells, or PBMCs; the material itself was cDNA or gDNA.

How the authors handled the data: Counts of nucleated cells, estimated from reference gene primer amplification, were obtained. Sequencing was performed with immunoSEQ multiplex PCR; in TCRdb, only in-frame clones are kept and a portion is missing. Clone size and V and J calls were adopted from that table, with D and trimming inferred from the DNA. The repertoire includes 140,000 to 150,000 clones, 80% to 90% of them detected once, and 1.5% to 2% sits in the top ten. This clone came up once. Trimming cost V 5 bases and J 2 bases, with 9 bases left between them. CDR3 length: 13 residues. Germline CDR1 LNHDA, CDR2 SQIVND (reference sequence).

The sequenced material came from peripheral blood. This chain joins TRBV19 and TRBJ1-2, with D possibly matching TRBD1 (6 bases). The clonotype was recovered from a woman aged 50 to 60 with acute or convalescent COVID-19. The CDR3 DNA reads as TGTGCCAGTAGTCCCGGGACAAACTATGGCTACACCTTC. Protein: CASSPGTNYGYTF.